The clone carrying this T cell receptor beta chain was counted a few times. Its target is unknown. Sample-barcoded 5' priming and a J-beta primer mix drove a second PCR of 7 to 11 cycles. TCRdb analysed the 5' RACE reads with MiXCR anew, one entry per CDR3 protein. The sample gives about 720,000 distinct CDR3 sequences, 22% of which show up once; 20% to 25% is in the top ten. The sample comes from a study of blood T cells in healthy people across ages. At the level of the study: Capture via template switching afforded approximately one barcoded beta molecule per two T cells.

Study-level results: Compared with aged donors, long-lived donors showed fewer expanded clones, suggesting selection.

The sequencing input was blood. This clonotype was sampled from a man aged 65 to 85 in good health.

CDR3 in amino acids: CASSLRRGDNEQFF. DNA of the CDR3: TGTGCCAGCAGTTTAAGGCGGGGGGACAATGAGCAGTTCTTC. The chain combines TRBV12-3 or TRBV12-4 with TRBJ2-1; 8 bases are shared with TRBD2. J was trimmed by 5 bases and V by 2 bases; bases with no gene match: 2. The CDR3 has 14 residues.